These 20 T cell receptor beta chains were sequenced from one sample in a study of blood T cell repertoires in COVID-19. Generated by immunoSEQ multiplex PCR, the TCRdb table keeps only in-frame clones and is missing some. Among approximately 300,000 clones listed, more than 80% were seen once. Sequenced: peripheral blood. All receptors come from a woman between 25 and 40 years old with COVID-19, enrolled during active disease.

The chain couples TRBV9 to TRBJ1-2; TRBD1 agrees at 7 bases. The CDR3 is 16 residues long. The V gene's germline CDR1 is SGDLS and CDR2 YYNGEE. V trimming: 2 bases; J trimming: 0 bases; junction bases outside the gene matches: 7. This chain's CDR3 is CASSVYPGQTNYGYTF. The CDR3 DNA is TGTGCCAGCAGCGTCTATCCGGGACAGACTAACTATGGCTACACCTTC.

This chain joins TRBV2 and TRBJ2-2; D ambiguous. V lost 11 bases to trimming and J lost 4 bases, with 11 bases between them. This CDR3 has 12 amino acids. Germline assignment: CDR1 SNHLY and CDR2 FYNNEI. CDR3 region: CAVRRGTGELFF. CDR3 bases: TGTGCCGTCCGGAGAGGCACCGGGGAGCTGTTTTTT.

This clone has more than one count but fewer than ten. CDR3 in amino acids: CASSDPQGAGGEKLFF. In DNA, the CDR3 is TGCGCCAGCAGTGATCCACAGGGGGCGGGGGGAGAAAAACTGTTTTTT. The chain carries TRBV10-2 and TRBJ1-4, with 9 positions matching TRBD1. This CDR3 has 16 amino acids. The trim removed 3 bases at V and 8 bases at J, leaving 10 bases unmatched. Germline V gene sequence: CDR1 WSHSY, CDR2 SAAADI.

This chain uses TRBV4-2 with TRBJ1-2; 12 positions agree with TRBD1. J gave up 4 bases and V 4 bases, and 13 bases lay outside the gene matches. The CDR3 has 18 residues. Germline V CDR1 and CDR2: LGHNA, YNFKEQ. CDR3 loop: CASSRIPGTGGVGYGYTF. The CDR3 region has the DNA TGTGCCAGCAGCCGAATTCCCGGGACAGGGGGCGTAGGCTATGGCTACACCTTC.

This chain links TRBV19 with TRBJ1-3, with D perhaps matching TRBD1 (6 bases). With 7 bases removed from V and 2 bases from J, the gap between germline ends came to 12 bases. The CDR3 runs to 14 residues. CDR1 and CDR2 from the germline V gene are LNHDA and SQIVND (reference sequence). CDR3: CASTRGLTGNTIYF. The CDR3 bases are TGTGCCAGTACCAGGGGATTGACTGGAAACACCATATATTTT.

CDR3 protein: CASSYTRTSRAYNEQFF. In DNA form, the CDR3 reads TGTGCCAGCAGCTATACTAGGACTAGTCGGGCCTACAATGAGCAGTTCTTC. The chain recombines TRBV3-1 (or the pseudogene TRBV3-2) with TRBJ2-1, with TRBD2 matching 7 bases. The CDR3 has 17 amino acids. Germline V CDR1 and CDR2: LGHDT, YNNKEL (reference sequence). The ends lost 5 bases at V and 2 bases at J; junction bases unmatched: 12.

This clone was counted only a few times. The V and J genes are TRBV5-1 and TRBJ2-7; D is ambiguous. Trimming took off 4 bases at V and 0 bases at J, with 8 bases between the two ends. The CDR3 covers 13 residues. Germline loops: CDR1 SGHRS, CDR2 YFSETQ. The CDR3 nucleotides are TGCGCCAGCAGCCCTTCGCGCTCCTACGAGCAGTACTTC. Amino acid sequence: CASSPSRSYEQYF.

CDR3 in DNA: TGTGCCAGCCAACTGGCGGACAGGGGTGATTCACCCCTCCACTTT. Protein product: CASQLADRGDSPLHF. The V and J genes are TRBV6-5 and TRBJ1-6, with 9 nucleotides matching TRBD1. This CDR3 contains 15 residues. Trimming cost V 8 bases and J 8 bases; bases outside gene matches: 10. Germline CDR1 MNHEY, CDR2 SVGAGI.

The chain uses TRBV2 and TRBJ1-1; no firm D call. Deletions cut 8 bases from V and 0 bases from J, with 10 bases between. The CDR3 spans 13 residues. The germline V gene encodes CDR1 SNHLY and CDR2 FYNNEI. The CDR3 loop reads CASRSDLNTEAFF. In DNA form, the CDR3 reads TGTGCCAGCCGCAGCGATTTGAACACTGAAGCTTTCTTT.

The rearrangement uses TRBV5-1 and TRBJ2-2, with D perhaps TRBD2 (7 bases). This CDR3 is built from 15 residues. The V and J ends lost 6 bases and 5 bases respectively, with 17 bases between them. The germline V gene has CDR1 SGHRS and CDR2 YFSETQ. CDR3: CASTEGGLGTGELFF. CDR3 bases: TGCGCCAGCACCGAGGGGGGGCTGGGAACCGGGGAGCTGTTTTTT.

The chain employs TRBV1 and TRBJ2-5; the table's D call, TRBD2, was not checked against the DNA. TRBV1 is a documented pseudogene. The CDR3 covers 17 residues. Written as DNA, the CDR3 is TGCACCAGCAGCCAAGAGTGCGGCGGGAGCTTATTAGAGACCCAGTACTTC. Protein sequence: CTSSQECGGSLLETQYF.

This chain joins TRBV11-2 and TRBJ1-3; 10 nucleotides align to TRBD1. After removal of 5 bases from V and 0 bases from J, the junction contained 1 base not matched to a gene. The V gene's germline CDR1 is SGHAT and CDR2 FQNNGV. The CDR3 contains 15 residues. CDR3 coding DNA: TGTGCCAGCAGCCGGACAGGGGGCTCTGGAAACACCATATATTTT. This sequence encodes CASSRTGGSGNTIYF. Using reference TRBV11-2 and TRBJ1-3 for the parts outside the CDR3, the full variable domain is EAGVAQSPRYKIIEKRQSVAFWCNPISGHATLYWYQQILGQGPKLLIQFQNNGVVDDSQLPKDRFSAERLKGVDSTLKIQPAKLEDSAVYLCASSRTGGSGNTIYFGEGSWLTVV.

This clone showed up just a few times. The V call is TRBV11-3, the J call TRBJ2-1; 14 bases agree with TRBD2. Looked up from germline, CDR1 is SGHNT and CDR2 is YENEEA. This CDR3 is built from 16 residues. The V and J ends lost 5 bases and 8 bases, in that order; junction bases with no gene match: 8. CDR3 coding DNA: TGTGCCAGCAGCCGGGGGACTAGCGGGAGTGATGATGAGCAGTTCTTC. It codes for CASSRGTSGSDDEQFF.

This clone was recorded at least ten times. V and J are TRBV3-1 (or the pseudogene TRBV3-2) and TRBJ1-1; unclear D gene. This CDR3 contains 13 residues. The germline V gene encodes CDR1 LGHDT and CDR2 YNNKEL (reference sequence). V lost 4 bases to trimming and J lost 4 bases, with 10 bases between them. CDR3 DNA: TGTGCCAGCAGCCCAGGAGGCCTCACTGAAGCTTTCTTT. Protein product: CASSPGGLTEAFF.

V is TRBV30 and J is TRBJ1-4, with 7 bases aligning to TRBD1. V shed 4 bases, J shed 6 bases, and the junction held 5 bases outside the gene matches. This CDR3 comprises 13 residues. Germline loops: CDR1 GTSNPN, CDR2 SVGIG (reference sequence). This chain's CDR3 is CAWTQGTDEKLFF. CDR3 in DNA: TGTGCCTGGACCCAAGGGACAGATGAAAAACTGTTTTTT.

V and J are TRBV27 and TRBJ2-1; TRBD2 matches 9 bases. Germline V CDR1 and CDR2: MNHEY, SMNVEV (reference sequence). The junction had 12 bases not matched to a gene; V was cut back by 5 bases and J by 4 bases. The CDR3 covers 17 residues. CDR3 residues: CASSPFWAGGIYNEQFF. In DNA, the CDR3 is TGTGCCAGCAGTCCCTTTTGGGCGGGAGGGATTTACAATGAGCAGTTCTTC.

The CDR3 reads CASSELGASNQPQHF. The CDR3 nucleotides are TGTGCCAGCAGTGAACTGGGGGCGAGCAATCAGCCCCAGCATTTT. J is TRBJ1-5 and V is TRBV6-1, with TRBD1 as a possible D gene (6 bases). Germline V gene sequence: CDR1 MNHNS, CDR2 SASEGT. The CDR3 covers 15 residues. Trimming cost V 2 bases and J 1 base, with 9 bases left between them.

The chain links TRBV5-5 to TRBJ2-6; 8 positions agree with TRBD1. The CDR3 covers 18 residues. V dropped 4 bases and J dropped 0; count of bases not matched to a gene: 9. CDR1 and CDR2 (germline): SGHKS, YYEKEE (reference sequence). CDR3 sequence: CASSPGQAFSSGANVLTF. The CDR3 DNA reads TGTGCCAGCAGCCCGGGACAGGCGTTTAGCTCTGGGGCCAACGTCCTGACTTTC.

This chain joins TRBV4-1 and TRBJ2-1; no reliable D call. Trimming removed 1 base at V and 6 bases at J, with 13 bases between. The length of the CDR3 is 15 residues. Germline loops: CDR1 MGHRA, CDR2 YSYEKL. DNA of the CDR3: TGCGCCAGCAGCCAAGGGATTAGTTCAGGCAATGAGCAGTTCTTC. Protein sequence: CASSQGISSGNEQFF.

This clone was detected once. This rearrangement joins TRBV19 to TRBJ2-1, with 14 bases aligning to TRBD2. J lost 6 bases, V lost 1 base, and 5 bases had no gene match. The CDR3 loop spans 17 amino acids. Per the germline V gene, CDR1 is LNHDA and CDR2 is SQIVND (reference sequence). In DNA form, the CDR3 reads TGTGCCAGTAGTATAGTGGGACTAGCGGGAGTTGGCAATGAGCAGTTCTTC. Its protein is CASSIVGLAGVGNEQFF.